Given below is one TCR beta chain in context. This clonotype has just a few counts. The antigen it binds to is not known. The record has no base qualities; no much larger clone is one base away. Sequencing was carried out with an Illumina NovaSeq 6000. TCRalpha and TCRbeta cDNA libraries were built by 5'RACE with constant-segment primers, adding sample barcodes and unique molecular identifiers. RNA was extracted from every sample with Trizol reagent. Library amplification was performed in two PCR steps, and a second sample barcode and Illumina TruSeq adapters were introduced in the second step. Libraries were sequenced on an Illumina NovaSeq with 2 x 150 bp paired-end reads. As for the original processing: With migec v1.2.7, reads were demultiplexed and then collapsed into UMI-guided consensus sequences. Using mixcr v2.1.11, the UMI consensuses were aligned to TRA and TRB V and J templates and assembled into clonotypes. Expanded or contracted clonotypes were those called significant by both edgeR and NoisET, with noise models trained on biological replicates. For edgeR calls, a false discovery rate-adjusted p below 0.01 and a log2 fold-change threshold of 1 were applied. As an exploratory analysis of dynamics, PCA with hierarchical clustering was applied to max-normalized trajectories of the 1000 most abundant clonotypes. The CD4 or CD8 phenotype of responding clones was assigned using the separately sequenced CD4+ and CD8+ repertoires. The public sequencing data were trimmed at Q25 with fastp and processed into clonotypes with MiXCR by TCRdb, which kept only in-frame beta chains. Rows are unified per CDR3 protein, each entry keeping the most common DNA and genes. Clone size and V and J calls follow TCRdb, not the original study. In this sample the table shows 470,000 or so distinct CDR3 sequences, about 20% of which occur a single time. Jointly, the top ten make up more than 8% of the sample.

From the cysteine up to the phenylalanine, the CDR3 has a length of 17 residues. Solely the CDR3 DNA is kept, with 51 bases framed from the first base. The junction shows trimming of 5 bases on V and 1 base on J, and the gene matches do not reach 9 bases of it. Via the germline V gene (reference sequence), CDR1 is MNHEY and CDR2 SMNVEV. PBMCs were isolated by Ficoll-Paque density gradient centrifugation. This specimen comes from a study of T-cell memory formation after mild COVID-19 (dated by TCRdb to about 2021). With regard to the full study: Most TCR sequence clusters were specific to one of the two donors. Two young, previously healthy adult volunteers, one female and one male, were included in the cohort. T-cell clones expanding and contracting after mild COVID-19 in a couple of donors were tracked by longitudinal TCRalpha and TCRbeta repertoire sequencing.

The investigation overall reported the following: Contracting CD4+ clones were found mainly in CM and EM memory subsets, while CD8+ clones were enriched in EMRA. The study covered only a couple of mild cases, and larger cohorts including severe cases with pre-infection samples were considered necessary. From day 15 to 85, contracting clones showed balanced CD4/CD8 phenotypes, whereas a second wave of clones that expanded from day 15 to 37 leaned towards CD4+. SARS-CoV-2 specificity of the second-wave clones peaking on day 37 was not confirmed. Some responding clones were found in pre-infection memory, which suggests that pre-existing cross-reactive memory T cells took part in the SARS-CoV-2 response.

This sequence was found in an adult woman who had mild COVID-19 (a few samples of this study predate the infection). The sample titles of this study are shuffled in the database, so cell type and time point are left out; the donor was told from shared clones. The specimen sequenced was PBMCs or a T cell subset sorted from them (not recorded which). The chain was built from TRBV27 and TRBJ2-1, and 9 junctional nucleotides match TRBD2. The sequenced DNA: TGTGCCAGCAGTCTTATCGGGCTAGCGGGGTCCTACAATGAGCAGTTCTTC. Translated, this gives CASSLIGLAGSYNEQFF.